This TCR beta chain was identified in a study of blood T cell repertoires in COVID-19. Study-wide background: From the United States, Italy and Spain came samples of acute and convalescent COVID-19. In each case, the material was cDNA or gDNA derived from T cells, B-cell-depleted T cells, or PBMCs.

Authors' methods: The assay estimated nucleated cells by amplifying reference gene primers. TCRdb's copy holds only in-frame clones and misses some; the assay was immunoSEQ multiplex PCR. The D gene and trimming were derived from the DNA, and the V and J assignments and clone size from that table. The table has some 700,000 clones, over 80% seen once. The V gene lost 6 bases and the J gene lost 0 bases, with 12 bases spanning the gap. The CDR3 is 15 residues long. Germline values: CDR1 LNHDA, CDR2 SQIVND (reference sequence). Source material: peripheral blood. This receptor was obtained from a woman younger than 35 with acute or convalescent COVID-19. The chain carries TRBV19 and TRBJ2-1, with D hard to call. This CDR3 is CASSSYPRSYNEQFF. The CDR3 nucleotides read TGTGCCAGTAGCTCCTACCCCCGCTCCTACAATGAGCAGTTCTTC.